The clone carrying this TCR beta chain showed up just once. Its target is unknown. These data are taken from a study of cytomegalovirus exposure and HLA in healthy donors. Study-wide context: From donors who were HLA-typed, an early data release held 65 million to 85 million unique TCRs. Findings of the study overall: When analyzed later, a missense DCLRE1C variant was found to be linked to TCR beta V- and J-gene trimming.

Donors had nominal health at sampling but likely had unrecorded immune exposures. The germline V gene has CDR1 MNHNS and CDR2 SASEGT. The CDR3 runs to 13 residues. Between the trimmed V and J ends, which lost 6 bases and 8 bases, there was a span of 14 bases. PCR involved 60 Vbeta and 13 Jbeta primers. The protocol was immunoSEQ multiplex PCR, while the TCRdb copy is restricted to in-frame clones and leaves out a portion. The table has 100,000 or so clones, roughly 83% seen once. This TCR was recovered from a female donor in good health and CMV-seropositive. The genes are TRBV6-1 and TRBJ2-1; D possibly corresponds to TRBD2 (7 bases). Sequenced sample: PBMCs. Written as DNA, the CDR3 is TGTGCCAGCAGGGGAGAGGGGGGGCATGAGCAGTTCTTC. It translates to CASRGEGGHEQFF.